Below are 18 T cell receptor beta chains sequenced from a single sample in a study of blood T cell repertoires in COVID-19. The assay was immunoSEQ multiplex PCR, and TCRdb's table has in-frame clones only and misses some. Counted here are some 66,000 clones, under 95% occurring once; the ten biggest clones make up approximately 2.9%. The sequencing input was peripheral blood. The receptors stem from a man between 65 and 80 years old with active COVID-19.

DNA of the CDR3: TGTGCCAGCAGCCGGGGACAGGGAACCAACTATGGCTACACCTTC. Translated: CASSRGQGTNYGYTF. The chain joins TRBV7-9 to TRBJ1-2; 9 bases fit TRBD1. Trimming took 5 bases from V and 2 from J; bases not matched to a gene: 6. CDR1 SEHNR and CDR2 FQNEAQ come from the germline V gene (reference sequence). This CDR3 is built from 15 residues.

The CDR3 nucleotides read TGCGCCAGCAGCCGTCCTACAGGGGGCGGGGAGACCCAGTACTTC. Protein sequence: CASSRPTGGGETQYF. The V gene is TRBV4-1, the J gene TRBJ2-5, with 9 bases identical to TRBD1. V lost 4 bases, J lost 5 bases, and 8 bases stayed unmatched. From germline, CDR1 is MGHRA and CDR2 YSYEKL. The CDR3 totals 15 residues.

The chain links TRBV7-6 to TRBJ2-1, with D possibly TRBD2 on 7 matching bases. CDR1 and CDR2 from the germline V gene are SGHVS and FNYEAQ. This CDR3 has 15 amino acids. Trimming pared 0 bases from V and 8 bases from J, leaving 14 bases between. This CDR3 is CASSLAAAGAHEQFF. The CDR3 nucleotides are TGTGCCAGCAGCTTAGCGGCGGCGGGGGCCCATGAGCAGTTCTTC. Full variable domain (outside the CDR3, taken from reference TRBV7-6 and TRBJ2-1): GAGVSQSPRYKVTKRGQDVALRCDPISGHVSLYWYRQALGQGPEFLTYFNYEAQQDKSGLPNDRFSAERPEGSISTLTIQRTEQRDSAMYRCASSLAAAGAHEQFFGPGTRLTVL.

V and J are TRBV5-1 and TRBJ1-1, with 8 bases matching TRBD1. The CDR3 has 14 amino acids. Germline assignment: CDR1 SGHRS and CDR2 YFSETQ. With 2 bases clipped from V and 5 bases from J, the junction kept 5 bases outside the gene matches. The CDR3 DNA sequence: TGCGCCAGCAGCTTTACAGGGGGGGAAACTGAAGCTTTCTTT. As protein: CASSFTGGETEAFF.

The V and J genes are TRBV7-9 and TRBJ2-2; perhaps TRBD2 as D (5 bases). Germline CDR1 and CDR2: SEHNR and FQNEAQ (reference sequence). With 5 bases removed from V and 6 bases from J, the gap between germline ends came to 13 bases. The CDR3 loop spans 14 amino acids. CDR3 sequence reads: CASSGSGGSGELFF. The CDR3, as DNA: TGTGCCAGCAGCGGATCTGGAGGTTCCGGGGAGCTGTTTTTT.

The V and J genes are TRBV27 and TRBJ1-5; 10 bases are a match to TRBD1. CDR1 is MNHEY and CDR2 is SMNVEV in the germline V gene (reference sequence). The CDR3 consists of 14 residues. Trimming at V came to 5 bases and at J to 7 bases, leaving 5 bases not matched to a gene. The CDR3 loop is CASSPTGGGQPQHF. The CDR3 DNA reads TGTGCCAGCAGTCCGACAGGGGGCGGGCAGCCCCAGCATTTT.

This rearrangement joins TRBV7-2 to TRBJ1-2; 8 bases line up with TRBD1. This CDR3 comprises 14 residues. V lost 5 bases and J lost 5; bases outside the gene matches: 7. CDR1 and CDR2 (germline): SGHTA, FQGNSA. CDR3 amino acids: CASSTGGQAYGYTF. CDR3 DNA: TGTGCCAGCAGCACCGGGGGACAGGCGTATGGCTACACCTTC.

V usage is TRBV7-9 and J usage is TRBJ2-5; 7 positions match TRBD2. Looked up from germline, CDR1 is SEHNR and CDR2 is FQNEAQ (reference sequence). With V trimmed by 5 bases and J by 4 bases, 7 bases remained unmatched. The length of the CDR3 is 14 residues. DNA for the CDR3: TGTGCCAGCAGCCCTGACTGGGGGGGAGAGACCCAGTACTTC. Translated, it gives CASSPDWGGETQYF.

The chain employs TRBV5-5 and TRBJ1-4; possible D gene TRBD1, 6 bases. This CDR3 spans 16 amino acids. Germline-derived CDR1 and CDR2 are SGHKS and YYEKEE (reference sequence). V was shortened by 3 bases and J by 0 bases, with 12 bases between the two germline ends. The CDR3: CASSSRTVTTNEKLFF. The CDR3 bases are TGTGCCAGCAGCTCGCGGACAGTAACAACTAATGAAAAACTGTTTTTT.

The CDR3 sequence is CASSTTGLGQPQHF. The CDR3 DNA sequence: TGTGCCAGCAGCACGACAGGGCTGGGACAGCCCCAGCATTTT. The chain uses TRBV7-6 and TRBJ1-5; TRBD1 matches 7 bases. Germline CDR1 SGHVS, CDR2 FNYEAQ. Losses at the gene ends were 5 bases for V and 7 bases for J; bases not matched to a gene: 8. The CDR3 runs 14 residues.

V usage is TRBV10-3 and J usage is TRBJ2-7; 8 bases are a match to TRBD1. The J segment lost 7 bases and the V segment lost 6 bases, leaving 8 bases of the junction unmatched. CDR3 size: 13 residues. Germline CDR1 ENHRY, CDR2 SYGVKD. CDR3 sequence reads: CAISRQGKGEQYF. CDR3 nucleotide sequence: TGTGCCATCAGCCGACAGGGGAAGGGGGAGCAGTACTTC.

This chain joins TRBV5-1 and TRBJ2-6; 9 bases align to TRBD1. The CDR3 is 19 residues long. The trim removed 0 bases at V and 0 bases at J, leaving 7 bases unmatched. Per germline, CDR1 SGHRS and CDR2 YFSETQ. CDR3 loop: CASSLAGGQGTSGANVLTF. The CDR3 region has the DNA TGCGCCAGCAGCTTGGCCGGGGGACAGGGAACCTCTGGGGCCAACGTCCTGACTTTC.

The V and J genes are TRBV12-3 or TRBV12-4 and TRBJ2-5; weak D call: TRBD2 (5 bases). V dropped 2 bases and J dropped 5 bases, with 9 bases sitting between them. This CDR3 contains 13 residues. For the CDR3, the DNA is TGTGCCAGCAGTTTAAGCGGTTGGGAGACCCAGTACTTC. The encoded protein is CASSLSGWETQYF.

The chain has TRBV4-1 and TRBJ1-1, with TRBD1 as a possible D gene (5 bases). Germline V gene sequence: CDR1 MGHRA, CDR2 YSYEKL. The CDR3 has 15 amino acids. Trimming took 1 base from V and 6 from J, leaving 15 bases between them. The CDR3, as DNA: TGCGCCAGCAGCCAAGTTATCGGGGGAAGGTCTGAAGCTTTCTTT. Translated, it gives CASSQVIGGRSEAFF.

CDR3 protein: CASSLAGATNEKLFF. CDR3 coding DNA: TGTGCCAGCAGCCTGGCGGGGGCAACTAATGAAAAACTGTTTTTT. The chain links TRBV7-2 to TRBJ1-4, with D perhaps TRBD1 (5 bases). The germline V gene has CDR1 SGHTA and CDR2 FQGNSA. V shed 5 bases and J shed 0 bases, with 10 bases lying between them. This CDR3 has 15 amino acids.

The chain uses TRBV7-3 and TRBJ2-1; 9 bases line up with TRBD1. In germline, CDR1 is SGHTA, CDR2 FQGTGA. The CDR3 length is 15 residues. Unmatched junction bases numbered 7, after V lost 5 bases and J lost 5 bases. This CDR3 reads CASSDPGTGNNEQFF. CDR3 DNA: TGTGCCAGCAGCGATCCCGGGACAGGGAACAATGAGCAGTTCTTC. Drawing the rest from reference TRBV7-3 and TRBJ2-1, the complete variable domain is GAGVSQTPSNKVTEKGKYVELRCDPISGHTALYWYRQSLGQGPEFLIYFQGTGAADDSGLPNDRFFAVRPEGSVSTLKIQRTERGDSAVYLCASSDPGTGNNEQFFGPGTRLTVL.

The chain links TRBV10-3 to TRBJ2-7; TRBD2 matches at 9 bases. The CDR3 contains 13 residues. The trim removed 5 bases at V and 3 bases at J, leaving 2 bases unmatched. CDR1 and CDR2 (germline): ENHRY, SYGVKD. The CDR3 region has the DNA TGTGCCATCAGTCTAGCGGGGAGCTACGAGCAGTACTTC. It encodes CAISLAGSYEQYF.

V is TRBV27 and J is TRBJ1-2, with a possible D match to TRBD1 (6 bases). The ends were cut back, 5 bases at V and 8 bases at J, with 21 bases in the middle. This CDR3 has 15 amino acids. Germline CDR1 MNHEY, CDR2 SMNVEV (reference sequence). CDR3 protein: CASSLQTGLRGGYTF. The CDR3 nucleotides are TGTGCCAGCAGTCTACAAACAGGGCTCAGAGGGGGCTACACCTTC.